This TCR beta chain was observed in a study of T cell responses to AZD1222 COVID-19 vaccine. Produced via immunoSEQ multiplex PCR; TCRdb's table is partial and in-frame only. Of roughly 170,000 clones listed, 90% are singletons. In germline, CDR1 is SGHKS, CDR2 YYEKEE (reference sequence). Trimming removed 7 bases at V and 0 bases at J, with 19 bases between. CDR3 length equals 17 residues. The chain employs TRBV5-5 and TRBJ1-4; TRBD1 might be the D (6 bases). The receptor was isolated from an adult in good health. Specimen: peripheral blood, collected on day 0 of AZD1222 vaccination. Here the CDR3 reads CASEEVNRAATNEKLFF. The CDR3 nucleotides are TGTGCCAGCGAAGAAGTTAACAGGGCTGCAACTAATGAAAAACTGTTTTTT.